These 15 T cell receptor beta chains originate from one sample sequenced in a study of CD8+CD57+ T cells in acquired aplastic anemia. An expansion of CD8+CD57+ cells by flow cytometry had been shown in patients chosen for sequencing. Genomic DNA, the template, was used for profiling of the TCR beta VDJ and CDR3. TCRdb re-called the reads through MiXCR, storing one row per CDR3 protein. The sample has about 190,000 distinct CDR3 sequences, 40% to 55% seen once. Sequences were obtained from sorted CD4+, CD8+, or CD8+CD57+ T cells (not recorded which) from PBMCs. The receptor source for this set is a human donor with aplastic anemia.

This chain uses TRBV7-6 with TRBJ2-3, with a weak D call TRBD2 (5 bases). Trimming took off 5 bases at V and 2 bases at J, with 14 bases between the two ends. Germline loops: CDR1 SGHVS, CDR2 FNYEAQ. The CDR3 spans 15 residues. The CDR3 spells CASSVQRGNTDTQYF. DNA for the CDR3: TGTGCCAGCAGCGTTCAAAGAGGGAACACAGATACGCAGTATTTT.

This clonotype was seen at least ten times. The CDR3 DNA follows: TGTGCCAGCAGTTTCGACCGGACAGGGGACACTGAAGCTTTCTTT. Residues: CASSFDRTGDTEAFF. The chain employs TRBV6-1 and TRBJ1-1; TRBD1 matches at 9 bases. The germline V gene encodes CDR1 MNHNS and CDR2 SASEGT. The CDR3 runs 15 residues. The V gene end was trimmed by 5 bases and the J gene end by 3 bases; junction bases not matched to a gene: 7.

The rearrangement joins TRBV10-1 to TRBJ2-5, with D possibly being TRBD1 or TRBD2 (6 bases each). Trimming left V 3 bases short and J 3 bases short, with 11 bases between. This CDR3 comprises 14 residues. CDR1 and CDR2 (germline): WNHNN, SYGVQD (reference sequence). CDR3 nucleotide sequence: TGCGCCAGCAGTGATGGGGGGCGAAAAGAGACCCAGTACTTC. Residues: CASSDGGRKETQYF.

This chain joins TRBV20-1 and TRBJ2-3; D might be TRBD2 (6 bases). This CDR3 is 14 amino acids long. The germline V gene has CDR1 DFQATT and CDR2 SNEGSKA (reference sequence). V was cut by 1 base and J by 0 bases, with 8 bases left in between. The CDR3 protein is CSARGSGSTDTQYF. In nucleotides, the CDR3 is TGCAGTGCTAGAGGGAGCGGGAGCACAGATACGCAGTATTTT.

Many counts were recorded for this clonotype. The chain links TRBV28 to TRBJ2-3, with 8 nucleotides matching TRBD1. Germline trimming cut 6 bases from V and 4 bases from J; bases unmatched to any gene: 3. Germline V lookup: CDR1 MDHEN, CDR2 SYDVKM. The CDR3 runs 13 residues. The CDR3 DNA reads TGTGCCAGCAGGACGACAGGGGCAGATACGCAGTATTTT. The encoded protein is CASRTTGADTQYF.

The chain combines TRBV9 with TRBJ1-1; D is unresolved. The ends were cut back, 4 bases at V and 0 bases at J, with 13 bases in the middle. Germline assignment: CDR1 SGDLS and CDR2 YYNGEE. The CDR3 spans 15 residues. The CDR3 DNA reads TGTGCCAGCAGCAGAGGGTGGCCGATGAACACTGAAGCTTTCTTT. This codes for CASSRGWPMNTEAFF.

The table lists this clonotype with many counts. This CDR3 reads CASGDYQETQYF. CDR3 sequence (DNA): TGTGCCAGTGGGGACTATCAAGAGACCCAGTACTTC. V usage is TRBV19 and J usage is TRBJ2-5; the match to TRBD2 covers 7 bases. V was clipped by 8 bases and J by 2 bases; unmatched bases: 2. Germline-derived CDR1 and CDR2 are LNHDA and SQIVND (reference sequence). This CDR3 region has 12 residues.

The gene calls are TRBV11-3 and TRBJ2-5; D remains ambiguous. The germline CDR1 and CDR2 sequences are SGHNT and YENEEA. This CDR3 contains 11 residues. Between the trimmed V and J ends, which lost 8 bases and 4 bases, there was a span of 8 bases. The CDR3 spells CASGLGETQYF. DNA of the CDR3: TGTGCCAGCGGGCTCGGAGAGACCCAGTACTTC.

This clonotype was detected ten times or more. This chain connects TRBV12-5 to TRBJ2-7; D remains unclear. The germline V gene has CDR1 LGHNT and CDR2 FRNRAP. With 3 bases removed from V and 5 bases from J, the gap between germline ends came to 8 bases. This CDR3 has 12 amino acids. CDR3: CASGFVVHEQYF. CDR3 DNA sequence: TGTGCTAGTGGTTTTGTGGTCCACGAGCAGTACTTC.

This clonotype was seen repeatedly, ten times or more. The chain has TRBV5-4 and TRBJ2-2; D is ambiguous. Trimming cost V 0 bases and J 6 bases, with 12 bases left between them. CDR1 and CDR2 (germline): SGHNT, YYREEE (reference sequence). CDR3 length: 15 residues. This CDR3 reads CASSLGRQGSGELFF. The CDR3 region has the DNA TGTGCCAGCAGCTTGGGACGGCAAGGGTCCGGGGAGCTGTTTTTT.

V and J are TRBV19 and TRBJ1-5, with 9 bases aligning to TRBD1. CDR1 and CDR2 (germline): LNHDA, SQIVND (reference sequence). CDR3 size: 15 residues. V shed 4 bases and J 4 bases; nucleotides not matched to a gene: 5. The CDR3 nucleotides are TGTGCCAGTAGTACTCCGACAGGGGGGAATCAGCCCCAGCATTTT. Encoded protein: CASSTPTGGNQPQHF.

This clonotype occurred many times. The V gene is TRBV6-1, the J gene TRBJ2-5; D is unresolved. Germline CDR1 MNHNS, CDR2 SASEGT. This CDR3 has 14 amino acids. The germline V and J ends were trimmed by 7 bases and 0 bases, with 12 bases remaining between them. CDR3 residues: CASNQADYQETQYF. In DNA form, the CDR3 reads TGTGCCAGCAATCAAGCCGACTACCAAGAGACCCAGTACTTC.

The rearrangement links TRBV24-1 to TRBJ2-5; D is uncertain. With 3 bases removed from V and 1 base from J, the gap between germline ends came to 8 bases. CDR3 length: 14 amino acids. The germline V gene has CDR1 KGHDR and CDR2 SFDVKD. CDR3 protein: CATSDPDGQETQYF. DNA for the CDR3: TGTGCCACCAGTGATCCGGACGGCCAAGAGACCCAGTACTTC.

This chain links TRBV25-1 with TRBJ2-7, with TRBD2 matching 11 bases. The CDR3 sequence is 14 residues long. The germline V gene has CDR1 MGHDK and CDR2 SYGVNS. V shed 2 bases, J shed 7 bases, and the junction held 4 bases outside the gene matches. DNA of the CDR3: TGTGCCAGCAGTGAAGTAGCGGGGGGGAATGAGCAGTACTTC. It codes for CASSEVAGGNEQYF.

This clonotype was seen a few times. The genes are TRBV19 and TRBJ1-1, with TRBD1 identical over 7 bases. From germline, CDR1 is LNHDA and CDR2 SQIVND (reference sequence). Trimming removed 10 bases from V and 3 bases from J; junction bases left unmatched: 5. This CDR3 is 12 amino acids long. CDR3 protein: CATSTGYTEAFF. The CDR3 coding sequence is TGTGCCACATCGACAGGGTACACTGAAGCTTTCTTT.